This TCR beta chain appears in the sequencing data of a study of T-cell reconstitution after alpha-beta-depleted transplantation in children. Study results and limitations: By about two months after transplant, alpha-beta T cells reportedly arose from several hundred graft clones that had expanded. Newly produced T cells mostly accounted for T-cell counts and diversity one year post-transplant.

Construction of the TCRbeta library involved unique molecular identifiers. TCRdb re-analysed the PCR reads in MiXCR, keeping a single row per CDR3 protein. The table records about 170,000 distinct CDR3 sequences, around 10% of them present only once. This clonotype was counted ten times or more. Its antigen is undetermined. The sample consisted of PBMCs, taken before TCRalphabeta/CD19-depleted stem cell transplant. The origin of this receptor is a boy between 2 and 10 years old with acute myeloid leukemia, due to receive a stem cell transplant.

The chain's CDR3 is CASSSRGGTNEQFF. The CDR3 region has the DNA TGCGCCAGCAGCTCCAGGGGGGGGACCAATGAGCAGTTCTTC. The V call is TRBV4-1, the J call TRBJ2-1; D might be TRBD1 or TRBD2, each matching 7 bases. In germline, CDR1 is MGHRA, CDR2 YSYEKL. Trimming took off 5 bases at V and 6 bases at J, with 14 bases between the two ends. This CDR3 has 14 residues.